The T cell receptor (beta chain) described here comes from a study of brain T cells in children with intractable seizures. Losses at the gene ends were 4 bases for V and 4 bases for J; bases not matched to a gene: 6. The CDR3 spans 13 residues. The germline gives CDR1 SQVTM, CDR2 ANQGSEA. Repertoires were generated with immunoSEQ multiplex PCR, while TCRdb's copy carries only in-frame clones and drops some. The data show under 150,000 clones, roughly 94% seen once. Source: peripheral blood, taken at surgery. The gene calls are TRBV29-1 and TRBJ2-7, with 8 bases matching TRBD2. This TCR derives from a boy under two years old with hemimegalencephaly and intractable seizures. The CDR3 nucleotides are TGCAGCGTTGTGCGGGGGGCGAGGTACGAGCAGTACTTC. Translated, it gives CSVVRGARYEQYF.